These T cell receptor beta chains were read from a single sample in a study of CD8+CD57+ T cells in acquired aplastic anemia. TCRdb re-called the reads through MiXCR, storing one row per CDR3 protein. The sample carries approximately 80,000 distinct CDR3 sequences, roughly three quarters recorded once. Sequencing was carried out using sorted CD4+, CD8+, or CD8+CD57+ T cells (not recorded which) from PBMCs. The receptor source for this set is a human donor with aplastic anemia. The CDR3 runs from the conserved cysteine through the conserved F or W. The D gene is left open where the match is weak. Part of the rows lack a size; the others show once, few, many or a class for expanded clones.

d_call	j_call	v_call	clone_size	cdr3_aa	cdr3_nt
-	TRBJ2-7	TRBV6-5	-	CASGRAEQYF	TGTGCCAGCGGCCGAGCCGAGCAGTACTTC
-	TRBJ2-2	TRBV25-1	-	CASSETGDWPGELFF	TGTGCCAGCAGTGAAACCGGGGATTGGCCCGGGGAGCTGTTTTTT
-	TRBJ1-2	TRBV19	many	CATRFGIYGYTF	TGTGCCACCAGATTTGGCATCTATGGCTACACCTTC
-	TRBJ1-1	TRBV4-3	few	CASSAVGGTEAFF	TGCGCCAGCAGCGCTGTGGGTGGCACTGAAGCTTTCTTT
-	TRBJ2-7	TRBV24-1	-	CATSDSGTGTTYEQYF	TGTGCCACCAGTGATTCGGGTACAGGGACGACCTACGAGCAGTACTTC
TRBD1	TRBJ2-7	TRBV5-1	-	CASSLVGTAYEQYF	TGCGCCAGCAGCTTGGTCGGGACAGCCTACGAGCAGTACTTC
TRBD2	TRBJ2-1	TRBV9	few	CASSSSQREDKSEQFF	TGTGCCAGCAGTTCCTCACAGCGGGAGGATAAAAGTGAGCAGTTCTTC
-	TRBJ2-5	TRBV5-1	once	CASSLVGGLGETQYF	TGCGCCAGCAGCTTGGTCGGGGGTCTCGGGGAGACCCAGTACTTC
TRBD1	TRBJ1-4	TRBV5-4	-	CASSLQGVSEKLFF	TGTGCCAGCAGTCTACAGGGGGTTAGTGAAAAACTGTTTTTT
-	TRBJ1-2	TRBV19	-	CASRPGHGYGYTF	TGTGCCAGTAGGCCAGGACACGGCTATGGCTACACCTTC
-	TRBJ2-3	TRBV12-3/TRBV12-4	-	CASSPRDFPRGGQYF	TGTGCCAGCAGTCCACGGGACTTCCCAAGGGGCGGGCAGTATTTT
TRBD1	TRBJ1-6	TRBV9	-	CASSSGQGTSPLHF	TGTGCCAGCAGCTCGGGACAGGGCACTTCACCCCTCCACTTT
TRBD1	TRBJ1-3	TRBV7-9	-	CASSDRGTTIYF	TGTGCCAGCAGCGACAGGGGAACTACCATATATTTT
-	TRBJ2-7	TRBV20-1	once	CSAKGPFDEQYF	TGCAGTGCCAAAGGACCTTTCGACGAGCAGTACTTC
-	TRBJ2-3	TRBV24-1	-	CASRGNMDTQYF	TGTGCCTCACGGGGTAACATGGATACGCAGTATTTT
TRBD2	TRBJ2-4	TRBV15	-	CATSRDGEGRASKNIQYF	TGTGCCACCAGCAGAGATGGGGAGGGAAGGGCGTCCAAAAACATTCAGTACTTC
-	TRBJ1-2	TRBV10-2	few	CASGGGGYTF	TGCGCCAGCGGCGGAGGGGGCTACACCTTC
TRBD1	TRBJ1-6	TRBV20-1	-	CSARGQGRDNSPLHF	TGCAGTGCTAGAGGACAGGGGAGGGATAATTCACCCCTCCACTTT
-	TRBJ1-1	TRBV7-2	-	CASSYTEMNTEAFF	TGTGCCAGCAGTTACACAGAAATGAACACTGAAGCTTTCTTT
-	TRBJ1-6	TRBV7-2	-	CASSLANGQLNSPLHF	TGTGCCAGCAGCTTAGCTAACGGACAGCTCAATTCGCCCCTCCACTTT
-	TRBJ1-1	TRBV2	-	CASRTSENTEAFF	TGTGCCAGCAGGACTTCTGAGAACACTGAAGCTTTCTTT
-	TRBJ2-7	TRBV7-2	few	CASSLEYEQYF	TGTGCCAGCAGCTTAGAGTACGAGCAGTACTTC
-	TRBJ2-7	TRBV20-1	-	CSAITGVNYEQYF	TGCAGTGCTATAACCGGGGTCAACTACGAGCAGTACTTC
-	TRBJ1-3	TRBV2	-	CASRGSTGRSGNTIYF	TGTGCCAGCAGAGGTTCGACAGGCCGCTCTGGAAACACCATATATTTT
TRBD1	TRBJ1-5	TRBV10-3	-	CAISELGTGREHQPQHF	TGTGCCATCAGTGAACTGGGGACAGGGAGGGAGCATCAGCCCCAGCATTTT
-	TRBJ1-5	TRBV15	-	CATSTRGVSNQPQHF	TGTGCCACCAGCACACGGGGGGTTAGCAATCAGCCCCAGCATTTT
-	TRBJ2-5	TRBV5-3	-	CAGTLHRGPAETQYF	TGTGCCGGCACCCTCCATCGCGGACCCGCCGAGACCCAGTACTTC
-	TRBJ2-7	TRBV10-1	-	CASSEGPFEQYF	TGCGCCAGCAGTGAGGGACCTTTCGAGCAGTACTTC
-	TRBJ2-2	TRBV2	-	CASRLAGPGWELFF	TGTGCCAGCAGACTGGCGGGACCTGGGTGGGAGCTGTTTTTT
TRBD1	TRBJ1-6	TRBV10-3	-	CAIRPRDRDSPLHF	TGTGCCATCAGGCCCCGGGACAGGGACTCACCCCTCCACTTT
TRBD1	TRBJ2-5	TRBV20-1	-	CSGSGQVDQETQYF	TGCAGCGGATCGGGACAGGTCGACCAAGAGACCCAGTACTTC
-	TRBJ2-5	TRBV5-5	-	CASSEGGAGKETQYF	TGTGCCAGCAGTGAGGGGGGAGCGGGGAAAGAGACCCAGTACTTC
TRBD1	TRBJ2-1	TRBV20-1	-	CSAPDRVNYNEQFF	TGCAGTGCTCCGGACAGGGTAAACTACAATGAGCAGTTCTTC
-	TRBJ2-5	TRBV7-9	-	CASSTDGETQYF	TGTGCTAGCAGCACTGATGGGGAGACCCAGTACTTC
-	TRBJ2-7	TRBV20-1	-	CSAKEGEDHEQYF	TGCAGTGCAAAGGAAGGGGAGGACCACGAGCAGTACTTC
-	TRBJ2-3	TRBV6-1	-	CASSPQYTDTQYF	TGTGCCAGCAGTCCGCAGTACACAGATACGCAGTATTTT
-	TRBJ1-4	TRBV6-4	-	CASSVRAPTNEKLFF	TGTGCCAGCAGTGTTAGGGCACCAACTAATGAAAAACTGTTTTTT
-	TRBJ1-1	TRBV24-1	-	CATSDTPPRNTEAFF	TGTGCCACCAGTGACACCCCACCCAGGAACACTGAAGCTTTCTTT
TRBD1	TRBJ1-4	TRBV11-1	-	CASSPPRQGFPGEKLFF	TGTGCCAGCAGCCCCCCGAGACAGGGTTTCCCAGGTGAAAAACTGTTTTTT
TRBD2	TRBJ2-7	TRBV7-9	few	CASSYGTSGVYEQYF	TGTGCCAGCAGCTACGGGACTAGCGGTGTCTACGAGCAGTACTTC
-	TRBJ2-7	TRBV19	-	CASSIQGGEFYEQYF	TGTGCCAGTAGTATTCAGGGTGGCGAATTCTACGAGCAGTACTTC
-	TRBJ1-5	TRBV7-9	-	CASSLALGPQHF	TGTGCCAGCAGCTTAGCGCTAGGACCCCAGCATTTT